The 26 T cell receptor beta chains below come from one sample, sequenced in a study of cytotoxic CD8 clonotypes in ibrutinib-treated CLL. Assay: immunoSEQ multiplex PCR; the TCRdb copy retains only in-frame clones and omits some. The data hold some 30,000 clones, with more than 75% observed a single time. Sequencing was performed on PBMCs, taken after 36 months of ibrutinib treatment. The receptors derive from a human donor with chronic lymphocytic leukemia.

J is TRBJ2-1 and V is TRBV2; D may be TRBD1 (5 bases). The CDR3 contains 12 residues. V shed 6 bases and J shed 3 bases, with 6 bases lying between them. Germline values: CDR1 SNHLY, CDR2 FYNNEI. For the CDR3, the DNA is TGTGCCAGCAGGGACAACTACAATGAGCAGTTCTTC. Residues: CASRDNYNEQFF.

This rearrangement joins TRBV7-2 to TRBJ2-7; D is perhaps TRBD2 (7 bases). V was clipped by 5 bases and J by 2 bases, with 13 bases between them. The length of the CDR3 is 14 residues. Germline CDR1 and CDR2: SGHTA and FQGNSA. CDR3 sequence (DNA): TGTGCCAGCAGCCATGCGGGGGCAGCCTACGAGCAGTACTTC. This gives the protein CASSHAGAAYEQYF.

The chain combines TRBV18 with TRBJ2-3; tentatively, D is TRBD1 or TRBD2 (6 bases each). This CDR3 is built from 15 residues. Germline-derived CDR1 and CDR2 are KGHSH and LQKENI. Trimming shortened V by 3 bases and J by 0 bases, and 10 bases separated the two germline ends. CDR3 amino acids: CASSPTGASTDTQYF. For the CDR3, the DNA is TGTGCCAGCTCACCCACGGGGGCGAGCACAGATACGCAGTATTTT.

The rearrangement uses TRBV4-3 and TRBJ1-1; D unclear. The germline V gene encodes CDR1 LGHNA and CDR2 YSLEER. The CDR3 is made up of 14 amino acids. Trimming took off 0 bases at V and 6 bases at J, with 11 bases between the two ends. CDR3 bases: TGCGCCAGCAGCCAAGAAGGCCGATACTCTGAAGCTTTCTTT. Amino acids: CASSQEGRYSEAFF.

This clone was counted once. The chain employs TRBV9 and TRBJ2-4; 10 positions agree with TRBD1. This CDR3 has 16 amino acids. Germline CDR1 reads SGDLS; CDR2 reads YYNGEE. V lost 3 bases to trimming and J lost 3 bases; unmatched junction nucleotides: 6. The CDR3 spells CASSAGTGVDKNIQYF. Written as DNA, the CDR3 is TGTGCCAGCAGCGCCGGGACAGGGGTGGACAAAAACATTCAGTACTTC.

The J gene is TRBJ2-3, the V gene TRBV7-8; D gene ambiguous. V lost 3 bases and J lost 0, with 7 bases in between. This CDR3 is 14 amino acids long. Germline CDR1 SGHVS, CDR2 FQNEAQ. In nucleotides, the CDR3 is TGTGCCAGCAGCTTGTTGCTAAGCACAGATACGCAGTATTTT. It encodes CASSLLLSTDTQYF.

The genes are TRBV14 and TRBJ2-7; D gene ambiguous. V was shortened by 4 bases and J by 5 bases, with 12 bases between the two germline ends. Germline V CDR1 and CDR2: SGHDN, FVKESK. This CDR3 spans 13 amino acids. CDR3 sequence reads: CASSRYGPDEQYF. The CDR3 DNA is TGTGCCAGCAGCCGGTACGGTCCCGACGAGCAGTACTTC.

The V gene is TRBV6-1, the J gene TRBJ2-1, with D unclear. Germline V gene data show CDR1 as MNHNS and CDR2 as SASEGT. V lost 0 bases, J lost 5 bases, and 5 bases lay in between. The CDR3 contains 13 residues. This chain's CDR3 is CASSEAINNEQFF. The DNA of the CDR3 is TGTGCCAGCAGTGAAGCAATCAACAATGAGCAGTTCTTC.

This rearrangement joins TRBV5-6 to TRBJ2-7; 8 bases line up with TRBD2. With 4 bases clipped from V and 3 bases from J, the junction kept 12 bases outside the gene matches. The CDR3 runs 16 residues. CDR1 and CDR2 from the germline V gene are SGHDT and YYEEEE. Here the CDR3 reads CASSPYGAGGLYEQYF. For the CDR3, the DNA is TGTGCCAGCAGCCCCTACGGGGCGGGGGGCCTCTACGAGCAGTACTTC.

The chain uses TRBV30 and TRBJ1-2, with unresolved D. From germline, CDR1 is GTSNPN and CDR2 SVGIG (reference sequence). Trimming pared 3 bases from V and 0 bases from J, leaving 8 bases between. The length of the CDR3 is 13 residues. CDR3 DNA: TGTGCCTGGAGAAGGCCCGCTAACTATGGCTACACCTTC. Residues: CAWRRPANYGYTF.

The chain links TRBV19 to TRBJ1-3; weak D call: TRBD1 (5 bases). Trimming took off 4 bases at V and 7 bases at J, with 14 bases between the two ends. The V gene's germline CDR1 is LNHDA and CDR2 SQIVND (reference sequence). The CDR3 totals 14 residues. Written as DNA, the CDR3 is TGTGCCAGTAGTAGGGACTTACCGGCCAACACCATATATTTT. It specifies CASSRDLPANTIYF.

The J gene is TRBJ1-2, the V gene TRBV4-3, with 8 bases aligning to TRBD1. Germline values: CDR1 LGHNA, CDR2 YSLEER. This CDR3 spans 16 amino acids. Trimming took 0 bases from V and 4 from J; bases not matched to a gene: 7. The CDR3 DNA reads as TGCGCCAGCAGCCAAGATCGGGACAGGCCCACCTATGGCTACACCTTC. Residues: CASSQDRDRPTYGYTF.

The genes are TRBV18 and TRBJ1-2, with a weak D call TRBD1 (5 bases). There are 16 residues in the CDR3. CDR1 and CDR2 from the germline V gene are KGHSH and LQKENI. Trimming removed 1 base from V and 4 bases from J, with 16 bases in between. CDR3 coding DNA: TGTGCCAGCTCACCACGTGACACCCCTCAGGGCTATGGCTACACCTTC. It yields the protein CASSPRDTPQGYGYTF.

The J gene is TRBJ1-6, the V gene TRBV5-5; D call uncertain. Trimming shortened V by 1 base and J by 0 bases, and 11 bases separated the two germline ends. The length of the CDR3 is 17 residues. Germline V lookup: CDR1 SGHKS, CDR2 YYEKEE (reference sequence). CDR3 nucleotides: TGTGCCAGCAGCTTGATTACCGGAGGCTCCTATAATTCACCCCTCCACTTT. Its translation: CASSLITGGSYNSPLHF.

This chain joins TRBV19 and TRBJ2-7, with a possible D match to TRBD2 (5 bases). Trimming pared 5 bases from V and 0 bases from J, leaving 11 bases between. This CDR3 region has 14 residues. Germline V CDR1 and CDR2: LNHDA, SQIVND (reference sequence). CDR3 protein: CASSEGMDSYEQYF. CDR3 nucleotide sequence: TGTGCCAGTAGTGAGGGAATGGACTCCTACGAGCAGTACTTC.

This clone was detected once. The chain employs TRBV6-5 and TRBJ1-1; 9 bases map to TRBD1. From germline, CDR1 is MNHEY and CDR2 SVGAGI. Germline trimming cut 6 bases from V and 4 bases from J; bases unmatched to any gene: 6. The CDR3 runs 14 residues. The CDR3 loop reads CASRTGQGSTEAFF. Written as DNA, the CDR3 is TGTGCCAGCAGGACAGGACAGGGGAGCACTGAAGCTTTCTTT.

This chain connects TRBV2 to TRBJ2-1, with D possibly matching TRBD1 (5 bases). This CDR3 comprises 14 residues. Trimming shortened V by 3 bases and J by 7 bases, and 13 bases separated the two germline ends. From germline, CDR1 is SNHLY and CDR2 FYNNEI. CDR3 nucleotides: TGTGCCAGCAGTGACGACTCAGGGCCAAATGAGCAGTTCTTC. Its translation: CASSDDSGPNEQFF. Looking up the rest from reference TRBV2 and TRBJ2-1 gives the full variable domain: EPEVTQTPSHQVTQMGQEVILRCVPISNHLYFYWYRQILGQKVEFLVSFYNNEISEKSEIFDDQFSVERPDGSNFTLKIRSTKLEDSAMYFCASSDDSGPNEQFFGPGTRLTVL.

The J gene is TRBJ1-3, the V gene TRBV6-5; D call uncertain. Germline V gene lookup returns CDR1 MNHEY and CDR2 SVGAGI. The length of the CDR3 is 15 residues. V lost 6 bases to trimming and J lost 0 bases, with 12 bases between them. The CDR3 nucleotides read TGTGCCAGCAGGCTCACAGCGACCTCTGGAAACACCATATATTTT. Translation gives CASRLTATSGNTIYF.

V and J are TRBV6-1 and TRBJ2-1, with D perhaps matching TRBD1 or TRBD2 (6 bases each). This CDR3 region has 14 residues. Trimming took 5 bases from V and 3 from J, leaving 11 bases between them. Germline lookup yields CDR1 MNHNS and CDR2 SASEGT. In DNA, the CDR3 is TGTGCCAGCAGTCTGGGGGGCCTCTACAATGAGCAGTTCTTC. Protein product: CASSLGGLYNEQFF.

The chain is built from TRBV6-5 and TRBJ2-2, with TRBD1 matching over 9 bases. Per germline, CDR1 MNHEY and CDR2 SVGAGI. V was clipped by 6 bases and J by 13 bases; unmatched bases: 9. CDR3 size: 13 residues. The DNA for the CDR3 is TGTGCCAGCAGCCCACAAGGGACAGGGAGGCTGTTTTTT. Translating gives CASSPQGTGRLFF.

The chain recombines TRBV7-8 with TRBJ2-5; D may be TRBD1 (5 bases). The CDR3 covers 15 residues. The ends were cut back, 3 bases at V and 5 bases at J, with 16 bases in the middle. CDR1 SGHVS and CDR2 FQNEAQ come from the germline V gene. This chain's CDR3 is CASSFTRVAGETQYF. The CDR3 nucleotides read TGTGCCAGCAGCTTCACCCGGGTTGCAGGGGAGACCCAGTACTTC.

The chain uses TRBV6-5 and TRBJ1-2, with D uncertain. Germline CDR1 and CDR2: MNHEY and SVGAGI. CDR3 length: 13 residues. V was cut by 7 bases and J by 3 bases, with 12 bases left in between. The CDR3 DNA is TGTGCCAGCACCCCCGGAAAAGACTATGGCTACACCTTC. This codes for CASTPGKDYGYTF.

This clone has a handful of counts. CDR3 bases: TGTGCCAGCAGCGTAGCCCAAGGGGGAACCGGGGAGCTGTTTTTT. This encodes CASSVAQGGTGELFF. This sequence joins TRBV9 and TRBJ2-2, with D maybe TRBD1 (6 bases). Trimming shortened V by 0 bases and J by 5 bases, and 11 bases separated the two germline ends. The CDR3 extends over 15 amino acids. The germline V gene encodes CDR1 SGDLS and CDR2 YYNGEE.

This clone showed up just once. The genes are TRBV12-5 and TRBJ2-3; 8 nucleotides agree with TRBD2. This CDR3 has 15 residues. Germline CDR1 reads LGHNT; CDR2 reads FRNRAP. With 5 bases clipped from V and 2 bases from J, the junction kept 6 bases outside the gene matches. The CDR3 is CASGTTSGATDTQYF. Here the CDR3 DNA reads TGTGCTAGTGGTACCACTAGCGGAGCCACAGATACGCAGTATTTT.

This chain connects TRBV4-3 to TRBJ2-2, with D tentatively TRBD1 (5 bases). Deletions cut 1 base from V and 2 bases from J, with 11 bases between. This CDR3 has 16 amino acids. Per the germline V gene, CDR1 is LGHNA and CDR2 is YSLEER. The CDR3 nucleotides are TGCGCCAGCAGCCAAGGAGGCCAGGGCAACACCGGGGAGCTGTTTTTT. This translates into CASSQGGQGNTGELFF.

This clone was seen only a few times. CDR3 protein: CASSPSGTLLYNEQFF. CDR3 DNA sequence: TGTGCCAGCAGCCCCAGCGGGACCCTCCTCTACAATGAGCAGTTCTTC. The rearrangement uses TRBV9 and TRBJ2-1; 7 nucleotides align to TRBD2. Germline CDR1 reads SGDLS; CDR2 reads YYNGEE. V lost 4 bases and J lost 3; bases outside the gene matches: 10. The CDR3 totals 16 residues. Filled out from reference TRBV9 and TRBJ2-1, the complete variable domain reads DSGVTQTPKHLITATGQRVTLRCSPRSGDLSVYWYQQSLDQGLQFLIQYYNGEERAKGNILERFSAQQFPDLHSELNLSSLELGDSALYFCASSPSGTLLYNEQFFGPGTRLTVL.